This entry concerns a single T cell receptor (beta chain). The antigen is not known. The repertoire was sequenced with immunoSEQ multiplex PCR; TCRdb's copy has only in-frame clones and lacks some. The profile covers 150,000 to 200,000 clones, with roughly 80% appearing a single time and around 6.7% taken by the ten largest. This specimen belongs to a study of cytomegalovirus exposure and HLA in healthy donors. Broader study findings: In vitro data verified a few CMV-associated chains as specific for CMV antigens. Researchers counted around 180 TCR beta chains as cytomegalovirus-associated.

With 4 bases removed from V and 4 bases from J, the gap between germline ends came to 11 bases. Germline lookup yields CDR1 SGHDN and CDR2 FVKESK. The CDR3 loop spans 14 amino acids. This TCR was recovered from a man between 18 and 35 years old in good health and CMV-seropositive. This chain uses TRBV14 with TRBJ1-3; D is possibly TRBD1 (5 bases). Material: PBMCs. Here the CDR3 DNA reads TGTGCCAGCAGCCGACAGTCGAAGGGAAACACCATATATTTT. It encodes CASSRQSKGNTIYF.